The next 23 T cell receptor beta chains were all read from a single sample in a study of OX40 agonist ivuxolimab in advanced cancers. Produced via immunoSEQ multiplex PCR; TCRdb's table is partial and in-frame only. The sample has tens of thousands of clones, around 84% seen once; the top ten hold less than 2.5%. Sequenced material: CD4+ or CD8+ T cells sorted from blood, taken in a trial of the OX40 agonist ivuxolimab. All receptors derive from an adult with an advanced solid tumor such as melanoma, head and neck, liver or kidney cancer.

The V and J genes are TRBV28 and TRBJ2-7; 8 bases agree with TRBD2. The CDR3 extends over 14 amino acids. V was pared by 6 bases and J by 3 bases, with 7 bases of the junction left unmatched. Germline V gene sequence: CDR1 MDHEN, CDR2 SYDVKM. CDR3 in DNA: TGTGCCAGCAGGGTGGGCGGGGGGAGCTACGAGCAGTACTTC. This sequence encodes CASRVGGGSYEQYF. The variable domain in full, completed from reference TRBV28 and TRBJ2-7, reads DVKVTQSSRYLVKRTGEKVFLECVQDMDHENMFWYRQDPGLGLRLIYFSYDVKMKEKGDIPEGYSVSREKKERFSLILESASTNQTSMYLCASRVGGGSYEQYFGPGTRLTVT.

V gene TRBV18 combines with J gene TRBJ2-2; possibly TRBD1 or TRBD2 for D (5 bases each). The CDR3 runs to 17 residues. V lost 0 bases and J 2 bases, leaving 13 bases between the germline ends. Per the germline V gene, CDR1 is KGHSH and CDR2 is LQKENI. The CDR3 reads CASSPPNGGYNTGELFF. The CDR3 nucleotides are TGTGCCAGCTCACCACCGAATGGGGGTTACAACACCGGGGAGCTGTTTTTT.

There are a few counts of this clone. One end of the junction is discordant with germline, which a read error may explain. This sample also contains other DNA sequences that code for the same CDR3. CDR3 sequence (DNA): TGTGCCAGCAGCTTGGGGCTGACAGGGCGGAACAATGAAGCTTTCTTT. It specifies CASSLGLTGRNNEAFF. V usage is TRBV7-9 and J usage is TRBJ1-1; 7 positions match TRBD1. Germline V gene data show CDR1 as SEHNR and CDR2 as FQNEAQ (reference sequence). This CDR3 is built from 16 residues.

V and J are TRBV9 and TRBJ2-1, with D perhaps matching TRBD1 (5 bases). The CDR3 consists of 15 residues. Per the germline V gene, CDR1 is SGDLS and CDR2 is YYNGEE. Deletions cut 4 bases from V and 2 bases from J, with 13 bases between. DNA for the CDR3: TGTGCCAGCAGCCACCAGGGAAATACCTACAATGAGCAGTTCTTC. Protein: CASSHQGNTYNEQFF.

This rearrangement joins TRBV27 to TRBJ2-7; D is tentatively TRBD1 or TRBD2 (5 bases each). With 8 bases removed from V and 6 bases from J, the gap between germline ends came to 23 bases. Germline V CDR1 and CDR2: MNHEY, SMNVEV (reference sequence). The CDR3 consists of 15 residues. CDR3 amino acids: CASSLAGTVRREQYF. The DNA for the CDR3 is TGTGCCAGCTCACTGGCCGGGACGGTTCGTCGCGAGCAGTACTTC.

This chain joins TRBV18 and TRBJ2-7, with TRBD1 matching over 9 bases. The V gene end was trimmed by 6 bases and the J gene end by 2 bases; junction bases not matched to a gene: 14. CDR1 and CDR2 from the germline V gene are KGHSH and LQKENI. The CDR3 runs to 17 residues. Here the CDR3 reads CASSSGQGRGIAYEQYF. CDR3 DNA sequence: TGTGCCAGCTCTTCGGGACAGGGCCGAGGGATCGCCTACGAGCAGTACTTC.

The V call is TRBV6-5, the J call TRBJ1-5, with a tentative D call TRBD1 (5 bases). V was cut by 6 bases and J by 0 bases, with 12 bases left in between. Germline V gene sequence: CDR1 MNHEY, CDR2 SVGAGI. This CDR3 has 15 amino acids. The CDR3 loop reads CASSPGGYSNQPQHF. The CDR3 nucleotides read TGTGCCAGCAGCCCCGGGGGATATAGCAATCAGCCCCAGCATTTT.

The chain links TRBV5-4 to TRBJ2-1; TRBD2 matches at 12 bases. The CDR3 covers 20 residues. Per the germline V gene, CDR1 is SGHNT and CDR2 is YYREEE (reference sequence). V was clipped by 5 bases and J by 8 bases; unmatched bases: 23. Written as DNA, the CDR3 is TGTGCCAGCAGAGGTGCGGCTAGCGGGAGGGCCAATCGGTCGTCGGATGAGCAGTTCTTC. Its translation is CASRGAASGRANRSSDEQFF.

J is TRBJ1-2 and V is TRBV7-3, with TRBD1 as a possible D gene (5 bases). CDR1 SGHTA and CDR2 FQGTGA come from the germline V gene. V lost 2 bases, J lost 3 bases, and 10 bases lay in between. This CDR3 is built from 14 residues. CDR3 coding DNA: TGTGCCAGCAGCTTAGATGGGGCGGACTATGGCTACACCTTC. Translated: CASSLDGADYGYTF. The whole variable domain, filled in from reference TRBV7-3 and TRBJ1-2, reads GAGVSQTPSNKVTEKGKYVELRCDPISGHTALYWYRQSLGQGPEFLIYFQGTGAADDSGLPNDRFFAVRPEGSVSTLKIQRTERGDSAVYLCASSLDGADYGYTFGSGTRLTVV.

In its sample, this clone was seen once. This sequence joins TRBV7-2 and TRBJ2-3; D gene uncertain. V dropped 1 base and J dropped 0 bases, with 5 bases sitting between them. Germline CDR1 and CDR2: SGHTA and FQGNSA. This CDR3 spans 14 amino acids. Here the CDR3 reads CASSLEQSTDTQYF. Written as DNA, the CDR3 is TGTGCCAGCAGCTTAGAACAAAGCACAGATACGCAGTATTTT.

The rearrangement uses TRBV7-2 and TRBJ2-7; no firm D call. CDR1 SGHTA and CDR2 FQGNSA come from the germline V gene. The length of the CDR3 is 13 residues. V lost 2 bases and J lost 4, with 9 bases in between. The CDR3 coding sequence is TGTGCCAGCAGCTTACGGAGTCCGTACGAGCAGTACTTC. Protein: CASSLRSPYEQYF.

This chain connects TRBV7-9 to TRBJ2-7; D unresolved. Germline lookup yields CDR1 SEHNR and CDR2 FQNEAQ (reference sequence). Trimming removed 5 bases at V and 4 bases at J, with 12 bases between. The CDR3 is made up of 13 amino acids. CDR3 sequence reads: CASSPKTAYEQYF. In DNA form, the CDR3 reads TGTGCCAGCAGCCCAAAGACCGCATACGAGCAGTACTTC. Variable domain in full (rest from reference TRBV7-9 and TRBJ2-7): DTGVSQNPRHKITKRGQNVTFRCDPISEHNRLYWYRQTLGQGPEFLTYFQNEAQLEKSRLLSDRFSAERPKGSFSTLEIQRTEQGDSAMYLCASSPKTAYEQYFGPGTRLTVT.

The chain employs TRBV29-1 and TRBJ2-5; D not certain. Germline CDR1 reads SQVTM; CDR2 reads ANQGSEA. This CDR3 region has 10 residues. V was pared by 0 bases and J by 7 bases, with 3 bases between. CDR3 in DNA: TGCAGCGTTGAAGATCGGACCCAGTACTTC. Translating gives CSVEDRTQYF.

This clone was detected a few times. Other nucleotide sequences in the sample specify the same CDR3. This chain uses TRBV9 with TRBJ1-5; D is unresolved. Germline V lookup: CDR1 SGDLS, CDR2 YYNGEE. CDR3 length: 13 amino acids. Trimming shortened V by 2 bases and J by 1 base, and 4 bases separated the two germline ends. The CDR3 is CASSVGSNQPQHF. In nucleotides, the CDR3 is TGTGCCAGCAGCGTTGGAAGCAATCAGCCCCAGCATTTT.

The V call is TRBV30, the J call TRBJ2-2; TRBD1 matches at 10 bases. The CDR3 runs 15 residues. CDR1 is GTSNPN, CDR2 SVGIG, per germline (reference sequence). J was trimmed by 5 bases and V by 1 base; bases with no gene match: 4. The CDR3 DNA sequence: TGTGCCTGGAGTGCGGGACAGGGGTGGACCGGGGAGCTGTTTTTT. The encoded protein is CAWSAGQGWTGELFF. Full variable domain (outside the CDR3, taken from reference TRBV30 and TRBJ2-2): SQTIHQWPATLVQPVGSPLSLECTVEGTSNPNLYWYRQAAGRGLQLLFYSVGIGQISSEVPQNLSASRPQDRQFILSSKKLLLSDSGFYLCAWSAGQGWTGELFFGEGSRLTVL.

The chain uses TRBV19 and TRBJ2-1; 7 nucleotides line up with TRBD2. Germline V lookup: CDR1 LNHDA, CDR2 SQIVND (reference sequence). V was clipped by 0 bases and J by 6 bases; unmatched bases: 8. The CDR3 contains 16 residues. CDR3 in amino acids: CASSIEGAGAGNEQFF. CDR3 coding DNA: TGTGCCAGTAGTATAGAAGGTGCGGGAGCCGGCAATGAGCAGTTCTTC.

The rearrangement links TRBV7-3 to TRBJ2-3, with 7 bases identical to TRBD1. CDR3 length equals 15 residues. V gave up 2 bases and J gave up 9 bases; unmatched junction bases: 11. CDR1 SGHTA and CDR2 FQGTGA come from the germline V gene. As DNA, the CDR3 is TGTGCCAGCAGCTTACTGTCCCACCGGGACAGCACGCAGTATTTT. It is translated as CASSLLSHRDSTQYF.

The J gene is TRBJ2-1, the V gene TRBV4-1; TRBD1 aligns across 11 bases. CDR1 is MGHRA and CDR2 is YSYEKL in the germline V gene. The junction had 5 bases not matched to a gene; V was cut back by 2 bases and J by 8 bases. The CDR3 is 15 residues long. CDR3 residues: CASSQPGQGADEQFF. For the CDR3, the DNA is TGCGCCAGCAGCCAACCCGGACAGGGGGCAGATGAGCAGTTCTTC.

CDR3 protein: CASSLSGNEQFF. CDR3 DNA: TGTGCCAGCAGCTTATCCGGAAATGAGCAGTTCTTC. V usage is TRBV7-3 and J usage is TRBJ2-1; D remains unclear. This CDR3 contains 12 residues. Germline assignment: CDR1 SGHTA and CDR2 FQGTGA. The ends were cut back, 2 bases at V and 7 bases at J, with 6 bases in the middle.

CDR3 residues: CASSSRRAYEQYF. The CDR3, as DNA: TGTGCCAGCAGTTCTCGCAGAGCCTACGAGCAGTACTTC. V is TRBV6-6 and J is TRBJ2-7; D gene ambiguous. Trimming stripped 4 bases from V and 2 bases from J, with 9 bases between. CDR1 and CDR2 (germline): MNHNY, SVGAGI (reference sequence). The CDR3 is made up of 13 amino acids.

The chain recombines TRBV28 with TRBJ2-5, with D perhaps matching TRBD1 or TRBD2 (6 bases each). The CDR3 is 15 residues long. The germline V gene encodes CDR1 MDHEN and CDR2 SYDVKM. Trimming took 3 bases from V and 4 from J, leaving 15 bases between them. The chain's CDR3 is CASSLRQEGGETQYF. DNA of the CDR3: TGTGCCAGCAGTTTGAGGCAGGAGGGGGGAGAGACCCAGTACTTC.

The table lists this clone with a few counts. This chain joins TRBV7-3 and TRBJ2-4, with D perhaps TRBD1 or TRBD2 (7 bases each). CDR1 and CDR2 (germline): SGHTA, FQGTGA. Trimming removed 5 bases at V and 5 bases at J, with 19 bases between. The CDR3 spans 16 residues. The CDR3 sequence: CASSRGGQRGENIQYF. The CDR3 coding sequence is TGTGCCAGCAGCCGAGGGGGCCAGCGGGGTGAAAACATTCAGTACTTC.

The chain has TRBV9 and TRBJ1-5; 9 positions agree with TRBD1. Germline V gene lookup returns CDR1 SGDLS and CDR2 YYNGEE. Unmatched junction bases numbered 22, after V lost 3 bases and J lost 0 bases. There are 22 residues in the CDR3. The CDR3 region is CASSARSPRIYTGGHSNQPQHF. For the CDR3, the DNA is TGTGCCAGCAGCGCGCGGAGTCCCCGGATTTATACAGGGGGCCATAGCAATCAGCCCCAGCATTTT.